This T cell receptor (beta chain) was recovered during a study of T cell responses to AZD1222 COVID-19 vaccine. Using immunoSEQ multiplex PCR, the repertoire was profiled, and TCRdb retains in-frame clones only, with some absent. The sample shows 100,000 or so clones, roughly nine tenths of them seen only once. This CDR3 region has 13 residues. CDR1 and CDR2 (germline): SGHNT, YENEEA. Trimming stripped 9 bases from V and 8 bases from J, with 17 bases between. This TCR was sampled from an adult in good health. The sequences come from peripheral blood, collected on day 0 of AZD1222 vaccination. V usage is TRBV11-3 and J usage is TRBJ2-1; possible D gene TRBD1, 5 bases. This CDR3 is CASQGRWEDEQFF. For the CDR3, the DNA is TGTGCCAGTCAGGGCAGGTGGGAAGATGAGCAGTTCTTC.